A selection of T cell receptor beta chains follows, all from one sample in a study of post-analysis software for immune sequencing data. TCRdb called the PCR reads again in MiXCR, with one record for every CDR3 protein. The repertoire has 350,000 to 500,000 distinct CDR3 sequences, approximately 38% of them found once; the top ten carry under 9%. The sample taken for sequencing was blood. Receptor source: a girl aged 2-10 years with multiple sclerosis. CDR3s include the opening cysteine and the closing phenylalanine or tryptophan. Fields, in order: J gene, clone size, D gene, V gene, CDR3 DNA, CDR3 protein. A D gene is named only where the DNA matches it firmly. A row's size may be missing; if present it is once, few, many or a size class.

J: TRBJ1-4
size: NA
D: TRBD1
V: TRBV6-5
DNA: TGTGCCAGCAGTTACTTCCCCCGGCAACAGGGGGCTGGTGAAAAACTGTTTTTT
CDR3: CASSYFPRQQGAGEKLFF

J: TRBJ2-5
size: few
D: NA
V: TRBV6-5
DNA: TGTGCCAGCATGGGGGAGACCCAGTACTTC
CDR3: CASMGETQYF

J: TRBJ2-7
size: NA
D: NA
V: TRBV18
DNA: TGTGCCAGCTCCGTACGGCCGAATTGGGTCTACGAGCAGTACTTC
CDR3: CASSVRPNWVYEQYF

J: TRBJ1-1
size: NA
D: TRBD1
V: TRBV7-9
DNA: TGTGCCAGCAGCTTAGGGCAGGGGGTTCATGATGACACTGAAGCTTTCTTT
CDR3: CASSLGQGVHDDTEAFF

J: TRBJ1-4
size: few
D: NA
V: TRBV9
DNA: TGTGCCAGCAGCGTAGGTACGGTGTCTAATGAAAAACTGTTTTTT
CDR3: CASSVGTVSNEKLFF

J: TRBJ2-7
size: NA
D: TRBD1
V: TRBV28
DNA: TGTGCCATAGGACAGGGGTCGGCCTACGAGCAGTACTTC
CDR3: CAIGQGSAYEQYF

J: TRBJ1-2
size: NA
D: NA
V: TRBV25-1
DNA: TGTGCCAGCAGTGATCGAAACCTAAGGAGTTGCTATGGCTACACCTTC
CDR3: CASSDRNLRSCYGYTF

J: TRBJ2-5
size: few
D: NA
V: TRBV7-9
DNA: TGTGCCAGCAGCTTAGCGCCAAACCAAGAGACCCAGTACTTC
CDR3: CASSLAPNQETQYF

J: TRBJ2-7
size: NA
D: TRBD2
V: TRBV20-1
DNA: TGCAGTGTTCTAGCGGGGGACTACGAGCAGTACTTC
CDR3: CSVLAGDYEQYF

J: TRBJ2-1
size: few
D: NA
V: TRBV7-3
DNA: TGTGCCAGCAGCTTAGAGGCTAGCTCCTACAATGAGCAGTTCTTC
CDR3: CASSLEASSYNEQFF

J: TRBJ2-7
size: NA
D: NA
V: TRBV25-1
DNA: TGTGCCAGCAGTGATTCGGCAGGGGGGCCCTACGAGCAGTACTTC
CDR3: CASSDSAGGPYEQYF

J: TRBJ1-3
size: NA
D: TRBD1
V: TRBV29-1
DNA: TGCAGCGTTGAAAAGGGGGCGGGAAACACCATATATTTT
CDR3: CSVEKGAGNTIYF

J: TRBJ2-5
size: few
D: NA
V: TRBV6-5
DNA: TGTGCCAGCAGTTACTCGTTGCGGATCCAAGAGACCCAGTACTTC
CDR3: CASSYSLRIQETQYF

J: TRBJ2-3
size: few
D: NA
V: TRBV20-1
DNA: TGCAGTGCTCATGAGACAGTCACAGATACGCAGTATTTT
CDR3: CSAHETVTDTQYF

J: TRBJ2-5
size: NA
D: NA
V: TRBV30
DNA: TGTGCCTGGAGCAGGACCTCTTTGGAGACCCAGTACTTC
CDR3: CAWSRTSLETQYF

J: TRBJ1-2
size: few
D: NA
V: TRBV10-3
DNA: TGTGCCATCAGCCCACAACAGGGAACGAACTATGGCTACACCTTC
CDR3: CAISPQQGTNYGYTF

J: TRBJ2-5
size: few
D: NA
V: TRBV7-2
DNA: TGTGCCAGCAGCGAAACCCCGACACGGATACAAGAGACCCAGTACTTC
CDR3: CASSETPTRIQETQYF

J: TRBJ1-2
size: NA
D: NA
V: TRBV6-5
DNA: TGTGCCAGCAGCGTAGAACAGGGTTGGGACTCGGACGGCTACACCTTC
CDR3: CASSVEQGWDSDGYTF

J: TRBJ2-7
size: few
D: TRBD2
V: TRBV12-3/TRBV12-4
DNA: TGTGCCAGCAGCAGCTCTAGCGGGAGAATCCTCGAGCAGTACTTC
CDR3: CASSSSSGRILEQYF

J: TRBJ2-7
size: few
D: TRBD2
V: TRBV27
DNA: TGTGCCAGCAACGATGGCGGGGGATACTACGAGCAGTACTTC
CDR3: CASNDGGGYYEQYF

J: TRBJ1-2
size: NA
D: NA
V: TRBV4-1
DNA: TGCGCCAGCAGCCAAGAAGGCTCACGTCCCTACACCTTC
CDR3: CASSQEGSRPYTF

J: TRBJ1-2
size: NA
D: NA
V: TRBV28
DNA: TGTGCCAGCAGTCTCCAGCCGGAGCAGGTCTATGGCTACACCTTC
CDR3: CASSLQPEQVYGYTF

J: TRBJ2-7
size: NA
D: TRBD1
V: TRBV9
DNA: TGTGCCAGCAGCGAACAGGGGGAACCATACGAGCAGTACTTC
CDR3: CASSEQGEPYEQYF

J: TRBJ2-3
size: few
D: TRBD2
V: TRBV7-3
DNA: TGTGCCAGCAGCTTAAGGGCTAGCGGAAATCCCACAGATACGCAGTATTTT
CDR3: CASSLRASGNPTDTQYF

J: TRBJ2-3
size: many
D: NA
V: TRBV7-2
DNA: TGTGCCAGCAGCTTAGTGGACACAGATACGCAGTATTTT
CDR3: CASSLVDTDTQYF

J: TRBJ2-7
size: NA
D: NA
V: TRBV9
DNA: TGTGCCAGCAGCGTAGGTCGGGGTTGGTACGAGCAGTACTTC
CDR3: CASSVGRGWYEQYF

J: TRBJ2-7
size: many
D: NA
V: TRBV7-9
DNA: TGTGCCAGCAGCTTAGCACAGGTGGCCCACGAGCAGTACTTC
CDR3: CASSLAQVAHEQYF

J: TRBJ2-7
size: NA
D: NA
V: TRBV28
DNA: TGTGCCAGCAGTTTTCGGGATGAGGGGGCCTACGAGCAGTACTTC
CDR3: CASSFRDEGAYEQYF

J: TRBJ2-1
size: NA
D: TRBD2
V: TRBV5-1
DNA: TGCGCCAGCAGCCCGGATCCGGGGGGGTCCTACAATGAGCAGTTCTTC
CDR3: CASSPDPGGSYNEQFF

J: TRBJ1-1
size: NA
D: NA
V: TRBV15
DNA: TGTGCCACCAGCAGAGATCATGGGGGGGAAGCTTTCTTT
CDR3: CATSRDHGGEAFF

J: TRBJ2-5
size: once
D: TRBD2
V: TRBV2
DNA: TGTGCCAGCAGTGCTCTGGCTAGCGGATACCAAGAGACCCAGTACTTC
CDR3: CASSALASGYQETQYF

J: TRBJ1-6
size: once
D: NA
V: TRBV20-1
DNA: TGCAGTGCTATAGCAGGAGGAGTGAGTAATTCACCCCTCCACTTT
CDR3: CSAIAGGVSNSPLHF